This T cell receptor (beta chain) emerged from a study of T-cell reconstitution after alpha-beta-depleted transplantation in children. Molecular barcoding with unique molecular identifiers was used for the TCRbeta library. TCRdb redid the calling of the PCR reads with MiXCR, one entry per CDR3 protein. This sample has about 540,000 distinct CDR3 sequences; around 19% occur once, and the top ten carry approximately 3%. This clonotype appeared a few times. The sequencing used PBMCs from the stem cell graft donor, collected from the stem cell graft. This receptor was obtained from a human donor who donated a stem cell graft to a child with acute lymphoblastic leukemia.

CDR3 coding DNA: TGTGCCAGCAGCTTAAGAGCGGGAGGCGGGGATCAGTTCTTC. Amino acids: CASSLRAGGGDQFF. The rearrangement uses TRBV7-2 and TRBJ2-1; 9 nucleotides agree with TRBD2. V lost 2 bases to trimming and J lost 13 bases; unmatched junction nucleotides: 9. This CDR3 has 14 residues. Germline V gene data show CDR1 as SGHTA and CDR2 as FQGNSA.